A single sample is the source of the 29 T cell receptor beta chains below, sequenced in a study of blood T cell repertoires in COVID-19. Assay: immunoSEQ multiplex PCR; the TCRdb copy retains only in-frame clones and omits some. The sample holds 350,000 or so clones, more than 70% seen once. Specimen: peripheral blood. These receptor sequences come from a man aged 30-40 years with active or convalescent COVID-19.

V is TRBV4-1 and J is TRBJ2-1; possible D gene TRBD2, 5 bases. The CDR3 covers 17 residues. CDR1 is MGHRA, CDR2 YSYEKL, per germline. The ends were cut back, 4 bases at V and 3 bases at J, with 19 bases in the middle. The CDR3 protein is CASSPLASGPLYNEQFF. CDR3 DNA: TGCGCCAGCAGCCCGCTCGCAAGCGGCCCCCTCTACAATGAGCAGTTCTTC.

The chain joins TRBV14 to TRBJ1-2; 8 nucleotides line up with TRBD1. Trimming removed 5 bases from V and 3 bases from J; junction bases left unmatched: 8. Germline CDR1 is SGHDN and CDR2 is FVKESK. The CDR3 sequence is 15 residues long. The CDR3 is CASSWDDRGHYGYTF. CDR3 DNA: TGTGCCAGCAGCTGGGACGACAGGGGACACTATGGCTACACCTTC.

The chain recombines TRBV3-1 (or the pseudogene TRBV3-2) with TRBJ1-5, with D perhaps TRBD1 (6 bases). Germline CDR1 and CDR2: LGHDT and YNNKEL (reference sequence). This CDR3 has 14 residues. Between the trimmed V and J ends, which lost 4 bases and 6 bases, there was a span of 13 bases. This chain's CDR3 is CASSPQGGPQPQHF. CDR3 nucleotide sequence: TGTGCCAGCAGCCCTCAAGGGGGTCCTCAGCCCCAGCATTTT.

The J gene is TRBJ2-3, the V gene TRBV3-1 (or the pseudogene TRBV3-2); D possibly corresponds to TRBD1 (5 bases). Trimming removed 0 bases from V and 1 base from J, with 8 bases in between. Germline-derived CDR1 and CDR2 are LGHDT and YNNKEL (reference sequence). The CDR3 extends over 15 amino acids. The CDR3 DNA is TGTGCCAGCAGCCAAGATCCCAGGGGCACAGATACGCAGTATTTT. Translation: CASSQDPRGTDTQYF.

Comment on this clone: No DNA is shown, since the ends of the CDR3 on it are uncertain; the CDR3 is the one TCRdb lists. The genes are TRBV1 and TRBJ2-1; TRBD2, the table's D call, was not compared with the DNA. TRBV1 is reported as a pseudogene. Ends included, the CDR3 has 17 residues. The CDR3 reads CTSSQEGVASGSHEQFF.

The gene calls are TRBV4-3 and TRBJ2-2; TRBD2 matches at 7 bases. The CDR3 has 17 amino acids. The ends lost 1 base at V and 6 bases at J; junction bases unmatched: 11. In germline, CDR1 is LGHNA, CDR2 YSLEER. The CDR3 spells CASSQAPAGVSAGELFF. The CDR3 nucleotides are TGCGCCAGCAGCCAAGCCCCTGCGGGAGTGTCTGCCGGGGAGCTGTTTTTT.

With respect to this clone: Its ends do not fully match the called genes, so a read error is possible. The rearrangement joins TRBV7-2 to TRBJ2-3, with D tentatively TRBD1 (6 bases). The CDR3 length is 15 residues. Germline CDR1 reads SGHTA; CDR2 reads FQGNSA. CDR3 region: CASSRRTASTDTQYF. The CDR3 region has the DNA TGTGCCAGCAGCCGGCGGACAGCTAGCACGGATACGCAGTATTTT.

The chain employs TRBV7-3 and TRBJ1-5, with D unresolved. Germline V gives CDR1 SGHTA, CDR2 FQGTGA. The germline V and J ends were trimmed by 5 bases and 1 base, with 6 bases remaining between them. The CDR3 totals 13 residues. The CDR3 region has the DNA TGTGCCAGCAGCAGCGGGAGCAATCAGCCCCAGCATTTT. Translated, it gives CASSSGSNQPQHF. Drawing the rest from reference TRBV7-3 and TRBJ1-5, the complete variable domain is GAGVSQTPSNKVTEKGKYVELRCDPISGHTALYWYRQSLGQGPEFLIYFQGTGAADDSGLPNDRFFAVRPEGSVSTLKIQRTERGDSAVYLCASSSGSNQPQHFGDGTRLSIL.

The V gene is TRBV6-2 or TRBV6-3, the J gene TRBJ2-2; perhaps TRBD1 as D (6 bases). From germline, CDR1 is MNHEY and CDR2 SVGEGT. V was shortened by 6 bases and J by 7 bases, with 15 bases between the two germline ends. The CDR3 consists of 14 residues. CDR3 DNA: TGTGCCAGCAGCCCACTTACAGGGATCGGGGAGCTGTTTTTT. Translation gives CASSPLTGIGELFF.

Comments on this clone: A much larger clonotype is one base distant, so this may be a read error. The chain has TRBV7-6 and TRBJ1-5; D unresolved. This CDR3 is 13 amino acids long. Trimming took 3 bases from V and 0 from J, leaving 3 bases between them. From germline, CDR1 is SGHVS and CDR2 FNYEAQ. The CDR3 nucleotides read TGTGCCAGCAGCTTGAGTAGCAATCAGCCCCAGCATTTT. Protein product: CASSLSSNQPQHF. The full variable domain, in which reference TRBV7-6 and TRBJ1-5 provide the parts outside the CDR3, is GAGVSQSPRYKVTKRGQDVALRCDPISGHVSLYWYRQALGQGPEFLTYFNYEAQQDKSGLPNDRFSAERPEGSISTLTIQRTEQRDSAMYRCASSLSSNQPQHFGDGTRLSIL.

V gene TRBV7-6 combines with J gene TRBJ2-1; D may be TRBD2 (7 bases). The ends were cut back, 3 bases at V and 10 bases at J, with 22 bases in the middle. The CDR3 has 16 residues. Germline V CDR1 and CDR2: SGHVS, FNYEAQ. CDR3: CASSFVSRGGAGEQFF. CDR3 in DNA: TGTGCCAGCAGCTTTGTGTCTAGGGGGGGGGCCGGGGAGCAGTTCTTC.

This CDR3 is CASRPLRSSYNEQFF. The CDR3 DNA reads TGCGCCAGCAGACCCCTCCGCAGTTCCTACAATGAGCAGTTCTTC. The rearrangement joins TRBV5-1 to TRBJ2-1, with no clear D. Trimming pared 5 bases from V and 1 base from J, leaving 13 bases between. CDR3 length: 15 amino acids. Germline V CDR1 and CDR2: SGHRS, YFSETQ.

The table lists this clone with a count of one. The chain employs TRBV3-1 (or the pseudogene TRBV3-2) and TRBJ2-3; the match to TRBD1 covers 9 bases. The V gene's germline CDR1 is LGHDT and CDR2 YNNKEL (reference sequence). This CDR3 has 15 residues. Trimming removed 1 base from V and 5 bases from J; junction bases left unmatched: 4. The CDR3 DNA reads as TGTGCCAGCAGCCAAGGGGGGACAGGGATAGATACGCAGTATTTT. It yields the protein CASSQGGTGIDTQYF.

This chain links TRBV4-1 with TRBJ2-3; D uncertain. CDR1 MGHRA and CDR2 YSYEKL come from the germline V gene. The CDR3 contains 16 residues. V was shortened by 0 bases and J by 2 bases, with 12 bases between the two germline ends. CDR3 loop: CASSQEQDLITDTQYF. In DNA form, the CDR3 reads TGCGCCAGCAGCCAAGAGCAGGATCTTATCACAGATACGCAGTATTTT.

The chain combines TRBV7-9 with TRBJ2-4; TRBD2 is a possible D gene (5 bases). V was shortened by 3 bases and J by 0 bases, with 12 bases between the two germline ends. From germline, CDR1 is SEHNR and CDR2 FQNEAQ (reference sequence). The CDR3 totals 16 residues. The CDR3 coding sequence is TGTGCCAGCAGCTTGCTGAGGGCAGTAGCCAAAAACATTCAGTACTTC. It codes for CASSLLRAVAKNIQYF.

The gene calls are TRBV7-9 and TRBJ1-1, with D unresolved. CDR3 length equals 13 residues. V lost 7 bases, J lost 7 bases, and 16 bases lay in between. Germline lookup yields CDR1 SEHNR and CDR2 FQNEAQ (reference sequence). The CDR3 reads CASKSPEAGEAFF. DNA for the CDR3: TGTGCCAGCAAGTCGCCGGAAGCGGGTGAAGCTTTCTTT.

J is TRBJ2-1 and V is TRBV7-2; D might be TRBD2 (5 bases). CDR1 SGHTA and CDR2 FQGNSA come from the germline V gene. Trimming shortened V by 2 bases and J by 7 bases, and 12 bases separated the two germline ends. There are 14 residues in the CDR3. The CDR3 DNA reads TGTGCCAGCAGCTTACTAGCTACCCTTAATGAGCAGTTCTTC. Its protein is CASSLLATLNEQFF.

The rearrangement links TRBV6-5 to TRBJ1-5; 9 nucleotides line up with TRBD1. Per germline, CDR1 MNHEY and CDR2 SVGAGI. The CDR3 totals 15 residues. The J segment lost 7 bases and the V segment lost 0 bases, leaving 4 bases of the junction unmatched. The CDR3 here is CASSYSGTGRQPQHF. CDR3 in DNA: TGTGCCAGCAGTTACTCCGGGACAGGGAGGCAGCCCCAGCATTTT.

This clone has only a few counts. V is TRBV7-9 and J is TRBJ1-2, with 8 positions matching TRBD1. The CDR3 consists of 14 residues. Germline loops: CDR1 SEHNR, CDR2 FQNEAQ (reference sequence). V trimming: 5 bases; J trimming: 0 bases; junction bases outside the gene matches: 2. The CDR3 here is CASSDRGTNYGYTF. CDR3 in DNA: TGTGCCAGCAGCGACAGGGGCACTAACTATGGCTACACCTTC.

The rearrangement uses TRBV9 and TRBJ2-1; D might be TRBD2 (6 bases). Germline loops: CDR1 SGDLS, CDR2 YYNGEE. Trimming removed 0 bases from V and 8 bases from J, with 15 bases in between. This CDR3 comprises 15 residues. Written as DNA, the CDR3 is TGTGCCAGCAGCGTAGTGGGACTGGGTCTAGATGAGCAGTTCTTC. It codes for CASSVVGLGLDEQFF.

The chain recombines TRBV6-2 or TRBV6-3 with TRBJ1-5, with 8 bases matching TRBD1. CDR3 length: 15 amino acids. The J segment lost 7 bases and the V segment lost 4 bases, leaving 9 bases of the junction unmatched. Germline CDR1 and CDR2: MNHEY and SVGEGT. The CDR3 protein is CASSLDRAGEQPQHF. In DNA, the CDR3 is TGTGCCAGCAGTTTGGACAGGGCGGGTGAGCAGCCCCAGCATTTT.

This chain uses TRBV11-2 with TRBJ2-1; TRBD1 might be the D (5 bases). CDR3 length: 16 residues. Trimming stripped 3 bases from V and 0 bases from J, with 12 bases between. Germline V gene lookup returns CDR1 SGHAT and CDR2 FQNNGV. The CDR3 coding sequence is TGTGCCAGCAGCTTCCAACAGGCCCTCTCCTACAATGAGCAGTTCTTC. This translates into CASSFQQALSYNEQFF.

The chain joins TRBV21-1 to TRBJ2-7; the table's TRBD1 call for D was not verified on the DNA. TRBV21-1 is recorded as a pseudogene. This CDR3 has 16 residues. Here the CDR3 reads CASSKARGRGAHEQYF. The CDR3 DNA sequence: TGTGCCAGCAGCAAAGCCCGCGGCAGGGGAGCCCACGAGCAGTACTTC.

The gene calls are TRBV27 and TRBJ1-1; 7 bases map to TRBD1. Germline CDR1 reads MNHEY; CDR2 reads SMNVEV (reference sequence). Trimming cost V 6 bases and J 5 bases; bases outside gene matches: 15. This CDR3 contains 16 residues. This CDR3 is CASSHPKQGLGTEAFF. The CDR3 nucleotides are TGTGCCAGCAGCCATCCTAAACAGGGGCTAGGGACTGAAGCTTTCTTT.

Comments on this clone: The same CDR3 also results from other DNA sequences found in this sample. The gene calls are TRBV12-3 or TRBV12-4 and TRBJ2-7, with D possibly being TRBD1 (5 bases). The CDR3 length is 12 residues. V was clipped by 3 bases and J by 7 bases, with 10 bases between them. DNA for the CDR3: TGTGCCAGCAGTTTTAGGGGTCTGGAGCAGTACTTC. This translates into CASSFRGLEQYF.

V and J are TRBV28 and TRBJ2-7; 11 nucleotides match TRBD2. Per germline, CDR1 MDHEN and CDR2 SYDVKM. The length of the CDR3 is 15 residues. Trimming cost V 6 bases and J 5 bases; bases outside gene matches: 9. This chain's CDR3 is CASSMTSGIIHEQYF. The CDR3 DNA reads as TGTGCCAGCAGCATGACTAGCGGGATAATCCACGAGCAGTACTTC.

This clone was seen more than once but under ten times. This sequence joins TRBV12-3 or TRBV12-4 and TRBJ1-5; D remains ambiguous. With 5 bases removed from V and 5 bases from J, the gap between germline ends came to 10 bases. The CDR3 totals 13 residues. This CDR3 is CASSPVRDQPQHF. DNA of the CDR3: TGTGCCAGCAGTCCAGTACGGGATCAGCCCCAGCATTTT.

The gene calls are TRBV28 and TRBJ2-7; 9 bases agree with TRBD2. CDR3 length: 14 amino acids. The V gene end was trimmed by 6 bases and the J gene end by 2 bases; junction bases not matched to a gene: 5. CDR1 is MDHEN and CDR2 is SYDVKM in the germline V gene. The CDR3 sequence: CASRRSGSAYEQYF. In DNA, the CDR3 is TGTGCCAGCAGACGTAGCGGGAGCGCCTACGAGCAGTACTTC.

The gene calls are TRBV11-2 and TRBJ2-3, with a tentative D call TRBD2 (5 bases). The CDR3 totals 13 residues. Looked up from germline, CDR1 is SGHAT and CDR2 is FQNNGV. With 3 bases removed from V and 4 bases from J, the gap between germline ends came to 8 bases. CDR3: CASSFGEPDTQYF. The CDR3 DNA follows: TGTGCCAGCAGCTTTGGGGAGCCAGATACGCAGTATTTT.